This entry features one TCR beta chain sequence. Its antigen is not known. The germline V gene has CDR1 MNHEY and CDR2 SMNVEV (reference sequence). The CDR3 totals 16 residues. V was pared by 6 bases and J by 2 bases, with 11 bases of the junction left unmatched. Time point described: neoterminal ileum biopsy at postoperative endoscopy, about 6 months after surgery. Adults with ileal or ileocolonic Crohn's disease and an indication for resection were eligible. Using immunoSEQ multiplex PCR, the repertoire was profiled, and TCRdb retains in-frame clones only, with some absent. The sample holds approximately 11,000 clones, roughly 72% seen once. The sample originates from a study of T cell repertoires in ileal Crohn's disease. Study-level points and caveats: High-frequency clones were more common in sorted CD8 than CD4 cells. Within the first postoperative year, endoscopy came at median around seven months. Clonality above 26.8% at surgery always came with endoscopic recurrence.

The chain is built from TRBV27 and TRBJ2-3; TRBD1 matches 7 bases. This receptor was obtained from an adult with Crohn's disease. Material: ileal tissue. CDR3 in amino acids: CASRRMGQMFTDTQYF. Here the CDR3 DNA reads TGTGCCAGCAGACGAATGGGACAGATGTTCACAGATACGCAGTATTTT.